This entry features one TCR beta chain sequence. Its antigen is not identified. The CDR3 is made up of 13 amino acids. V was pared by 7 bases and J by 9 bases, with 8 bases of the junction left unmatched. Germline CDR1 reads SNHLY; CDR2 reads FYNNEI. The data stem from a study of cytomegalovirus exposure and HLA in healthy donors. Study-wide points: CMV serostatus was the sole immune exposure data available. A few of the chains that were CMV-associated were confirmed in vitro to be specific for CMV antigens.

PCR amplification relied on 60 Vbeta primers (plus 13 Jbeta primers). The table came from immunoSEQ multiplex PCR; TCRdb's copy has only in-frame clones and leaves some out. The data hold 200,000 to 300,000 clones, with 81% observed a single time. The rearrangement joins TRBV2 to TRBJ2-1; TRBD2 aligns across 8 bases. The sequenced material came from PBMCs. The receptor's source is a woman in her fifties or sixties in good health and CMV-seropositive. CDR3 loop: CASTGLDVGEQFF. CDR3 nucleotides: TGTGCCAGCACGGGACTAGATGTGGGTGAGCAGTTCTTC.